This T cell receptor (beta chain) emerged from a study of beta chain features in type 1 diabetes. Study overall: There was similarity between patients and healthy donors in age, gender and cell yields. Across all samples, about 100,000,000 sorted cells were examined.

In this sample, this clone turned up a few times. Its antigen is unknown. Study observations and caveats: Patients showed naive, central memory and Treg TCRB repertoires that appeared more similar than those of healthy donors. A moderate, significant TCRB CDR3 shortening appeared in type 1 diabetes across four CD4+ subsets.

The investigators reverse transcribed all of the isolated RNA, so they sequenced expressed TCRB transcripts. Assay used: immunoSEQ multiplex PCR; TCRdb lists only in-frame clones, some missing. The sample carries approximately 600,000 clones, approximately 13% recorded once. All of the sorted populations showed purity greater than 95%. Germline-derived CDR1 and CDR2 are SGHRS and YFSETQ. Trimming left V 1 base short and J 2 bases short, with 13 bases between. The CDR3 sequence is 16 residues long. Sequences were obtained from naive CD4+ T cells from blood. The V call is TRBV5-1, the J call TRBJ2-1; D may be TRBD1 (5 bases). The receptor comes from a man aged 30-40 years with type 1 diabetes. The chain's CDR3 is CASSLMQGFAYNEQFF. The CDR3 DNA follows: TGCGCCAGCAGCTTGATGCAGGGTTTCGCCTACAATGAGCAGTTCTTC. Variable domain in full (rest from reference TRBV5-1 and TRBJ2-1): KAGVTQTPRYLIKTRGQQVTLSCSPISGHRSVSWYQQTPGQGLQFLFEYFSETQRNKGNFPGRFSGRQFSNSRSEMNVSTLELGDSALYLCASSLMQGFAYNEQFFGPGTRLTVL.